The 7 T cell receptor beta chains presented below share a single source sample, sequenced in a study of T cell repertoires in cytomegalovirus infection. MiXCR, applied by TCRdb to the reads, yields one record per CDR3 protein. The sample contains about 260,000 distinct CDR3 sequences, approximately 9.1% of which appear only once. Material for sequencing was PBMCs. The receptors come from a human donor in good health (CMV status not recorded). Some clones in this sample may be carry-over from other donors' samples.

The sample holds many counts of this clonotype. DNA of the CDR3: TGCGCCAGCAGTGAGTCGGCAGGTTCCTACGAGCAGTACTTC. It translates to CASSESAGSYEQYF. This chain connects TRBV10-1 to TRBJ2-7; D call uncertain. Germline V gene lookup returns CDR1 WNHNN and CDR2 SYGVQD (reference sequence). The CDR3 totals 14 residues. The V end lost 0 bases, the J end lost 1 base, and 7 bases lay between the germline ends.

This clonotype was detected only a few times. J is TRBJ1-2 and V is TRBV20-1, with 9 positions matching TRBD1. The length of the CDR3 is 14 residues. Trimming at V came to 4 bases and at J to 4 bases, leaving 7 bases not matched to a gene. CDR1 is DFQATT and CDR2 is SNEGSKA in the germline V gene (reference sequence). The CDR3 nucleotides are TGCAGTGCTATCGAGACAGGGGGGCCCTATGGCTACACCTTC. Translating it yields CSAIETGGPYGYTF.

This clonotype appeared a few times. The chain carries TRBV11-3 and TRBJ1-1; D ambiguous. CDR1 is SGHNT and CDR2 is YENEEA in the germline V gene. This CDR3 has 13 residues. V was pared by 5 bases and J by 6 bases, with 13 bases between. CDR3 loop: CASSPVVGAEAFF. In DNA, the CDR3 is TGTGCCAGCAGCCCCGTGGTGGGAGCTGAAGCTTTCTTT.

In this sample, this clonotype turned up many times. V and J are TRBV6-2 or TRBV6-3 and TRBJ1-5, with D maybe TRBD1 (5 bases). Trimming took off 7 bases at V and 3 bases at J, with 16 bases between the two ends. Germline CDR1 reads MNHEY; CDR2 reads SVGEGT. The CDR3 consists of 15 residues. CDR3 sequence reads: CASTEIDSTNQPQHF. DNA for the CDR3: TGTGCCAGCACCGAGATAGACAGTACCAATCAGCCCCAGCATTTT.

This clonotype was recorded at least ten times. The chain links TRBV7-2 to TRBJ1-3; perhaps TRBD1 as D (5 bases). The CDR3 spans 16 residues. In germline, CDR1 is SGHTA, CDR2 FQGNSA. V lost 2 bases, J lost 0 bases, and 11 bases lay in between. The CDR3 protein is CASSLLTASSGNTIYF. CDR3 sequence (DNA): TGTGCCAGCAGCTTATTGACAGCGAGCTCTGGAAACACCATATATTTT.

Only a few counts were recorded for this clonotype. The genes are TRBV20-1 and TRBJ2-3; D may be TRBD1 (6 bases). This CDR3 contains 14 residues. V lost 6 bases to trimming and J lost 0 bases, with 13 bases between them. Per germline, CDR1 DFQATT and CDR2 SNEGSKA (reference sequence). The CDR3 nucleotides are TGCAGTGCACGGACAGACTATAGCACAGATACGCAGTATTTT. Translating it yields CSARTDYSTDTQYF.

Remarks on this clonotype: One junction end disagrees with the germline gene, perhaps due to a read error. The CDR3 DNA reads as TGTGTCAGCAGCTTAGACAGGGGACAGCCCCAGCATTTT. This translates into CVSSLDRGQPQHF. The J gene is TRBJ1-5, the V gene TRBV7-6; 8 bases agree with TRBD1. CDR3 length equals 13 residues. Germline values: CDR1 SGHVS, CDR2 FNYEAQ.